This TCR beta chain was recovered during a study of radiation and T cells in renal cell carcinoma. Overall study findings and caveats: Baseline intratumoral clonotype presence is unknown without pretreatment biopsies.

As to this clone: Antigen unknown.

TCRdb's copy holds only in-frame clones and misses some; the assay was immunoSEQ multiplex PCR. The sample contains just over 95,000 clones, approximately 82% of which appear only once. The length of the CDR3 is 15 residues. The ends lost 4 bases at V and 7 bases at J; junction bases unmatched: 10. CDR1 and CDR2 (germline): SEHNR, FQNEAQ (reference sequence). Time point denoted: blood 4 weeks post-SBRT, at nephrectomy. Stated treatment: 15 Gy SBRT to primary tumor, nephrectomy 4 weeks later. Nephrectomy followed 15 Gy stereotactic body radiation by 4 weeks. The sequence derives from a man aged 55-75 years with renal cell carcinoma. This rearrangement joins TRBV7-9 to TRBJ2-7; 10 bases are a match to TRBD2. The material was blood, obtained from a patient whose treatment included radiotherapy and nephrectomy. The DNA for the CDR3 is TGTGCCAGCAGCTCTAGCGGGGGCCGGTCATGGGAGCAGTACTTC. This encodes CASSSSGGRSWEQYF.